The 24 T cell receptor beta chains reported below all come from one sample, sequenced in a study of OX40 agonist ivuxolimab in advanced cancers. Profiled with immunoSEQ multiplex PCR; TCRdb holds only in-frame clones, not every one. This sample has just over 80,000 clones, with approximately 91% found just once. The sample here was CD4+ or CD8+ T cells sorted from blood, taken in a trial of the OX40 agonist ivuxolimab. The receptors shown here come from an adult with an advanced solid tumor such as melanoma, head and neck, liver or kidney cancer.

The CDR3 here is CASSVTSGYQETQYF. In DNA, the CDR3 is TGTGCCAGCAGCGTTACTAGCGGGTACCAAGAGACCCAGTACTTC. The rearrangement uses TRBV9 and TRBJ2-5, with 9 bases that match TRBD2. Germline trimming cut 2 bases from V and 0 bases from J; bases unmatched to any gene: 2. This CDR3 comprises 15 residues. The germline V gene encodes CDR1 SGDLS and CDR2 YYNGEE.

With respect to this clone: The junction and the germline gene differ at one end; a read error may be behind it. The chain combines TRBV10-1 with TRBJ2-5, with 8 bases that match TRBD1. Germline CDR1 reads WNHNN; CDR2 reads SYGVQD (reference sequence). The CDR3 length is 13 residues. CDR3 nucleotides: TGCGCCAGCAGTGAGCCCCAGGACAGGGCTCTGAACTTC. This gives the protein CASSEPQDRALNF.

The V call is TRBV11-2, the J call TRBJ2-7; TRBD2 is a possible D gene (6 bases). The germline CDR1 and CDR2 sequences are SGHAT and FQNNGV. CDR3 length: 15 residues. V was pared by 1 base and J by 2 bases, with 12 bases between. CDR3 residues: CASSLGLGAPYEQYF. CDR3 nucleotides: TGTGCCAGCAGCTTAGGACTAGGGGCGCCCTACGAGCAGTACTTC. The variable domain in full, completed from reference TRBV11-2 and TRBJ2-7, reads EAGVAQSPRYKIIEKRQSVAFWCNPISGHATLYWYQQILGQGPKLLIQFQNNGVVDDSQLPKDRFSAERLKGVDSTLKIQPAKLEDSAVYLCASSLGLGAPYEQYFGPGTRLTVT.

CDR3 coding DNA: TGTGCCAGCAGCCTTCCGACAGGGGTCACCGGGGAGCTGTTTTTT. Translation gives CASSLPTGVTGELFF. The chain is built from TRBV7-3 and TRBJ2-2; 8 bases fit TRBD1. The germline V gene encodes CDR1 SGHTA and CDR2 FQGTGA. This CDR3 region has 15 residues. V gave up 5 bases and J gave up 4 bases; unmatched junction bases: 6. Using reference TRBV7-3 and TRBJ2-2 for the parts outside the CDR3, the full variable domain is GAGVSQTPSNKVTEKGKYVELRCDPISGHTALYWYRQSLGQGPEFLIYFQGTGAADDSGLPNDRFFAVRPEGSVSTLKIQRTERGDSAVYLCASSLPTGVTGELFFGEGSRLTVL.

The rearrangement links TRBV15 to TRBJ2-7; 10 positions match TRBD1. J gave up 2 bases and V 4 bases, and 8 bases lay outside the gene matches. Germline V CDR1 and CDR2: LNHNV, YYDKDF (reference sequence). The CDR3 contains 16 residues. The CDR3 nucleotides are TGTGCCACCAGCACCGGCTGGGACAGGGGTACCTACGAGCAGTACTTC. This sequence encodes CATSTGWDRGTYEQYF.

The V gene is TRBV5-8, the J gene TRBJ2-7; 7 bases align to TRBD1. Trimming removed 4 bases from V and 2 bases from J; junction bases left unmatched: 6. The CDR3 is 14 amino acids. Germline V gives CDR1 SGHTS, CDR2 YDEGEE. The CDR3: CASSRATGAYEQYF. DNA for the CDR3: TGTGCCAGCAGCCGAGCAACAGGGGCCTACGAGCAGTACTTC.

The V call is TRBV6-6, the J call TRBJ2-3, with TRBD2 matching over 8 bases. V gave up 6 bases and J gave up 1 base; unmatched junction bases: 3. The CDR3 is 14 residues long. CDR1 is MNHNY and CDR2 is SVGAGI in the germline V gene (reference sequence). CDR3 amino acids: CASSRAGGTDTQYF. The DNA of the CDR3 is TGTGCCAGCAGCCGAGCGGGAGGCACAGATACGCAGTATTTT.

CDR3 residues: CASSQVFQRGASYEQYF. The CDR3 coding sequence is TGCGCCAGCAGCCAAGTGTTCCAGCGGGGGGCTTCATACGAGCAGTACTTC. V is TRBV4-3 and J is TRBJ2-7, with TRBD2 matching over 9 bases. The germline V gene encodes CDR1 LGHNA and CDR2 YSLEER. J was trimmed by 4 bases and V by 1 base; bases with no gene match: 11. This CDR3 comprises 17 residues.

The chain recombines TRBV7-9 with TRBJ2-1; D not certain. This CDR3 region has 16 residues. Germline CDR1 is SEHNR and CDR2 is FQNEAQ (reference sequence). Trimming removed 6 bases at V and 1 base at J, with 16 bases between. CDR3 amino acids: CASSSSRRWSYNEQFF. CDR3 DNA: TGTGCCAGCAGTTCTAGTCGGCGGTGGTCCTACAATGAGCAGTTCTTC.

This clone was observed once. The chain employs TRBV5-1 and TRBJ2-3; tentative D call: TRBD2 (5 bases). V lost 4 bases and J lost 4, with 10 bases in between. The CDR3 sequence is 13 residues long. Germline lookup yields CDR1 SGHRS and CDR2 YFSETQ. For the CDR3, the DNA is TGCGCCAGCAGCCCCCGGGGAGCAGATACGCAGTATTTT. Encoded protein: CASSPRGADTQYF.

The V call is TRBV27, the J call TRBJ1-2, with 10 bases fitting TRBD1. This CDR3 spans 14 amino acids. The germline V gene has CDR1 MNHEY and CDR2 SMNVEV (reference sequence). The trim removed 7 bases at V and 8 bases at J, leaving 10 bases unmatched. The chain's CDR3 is CASTSDRGIGGYTF. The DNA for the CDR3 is TGTGCCAGCACTTCGGACAGGGGGATTGGAGGCTACACCTTC.

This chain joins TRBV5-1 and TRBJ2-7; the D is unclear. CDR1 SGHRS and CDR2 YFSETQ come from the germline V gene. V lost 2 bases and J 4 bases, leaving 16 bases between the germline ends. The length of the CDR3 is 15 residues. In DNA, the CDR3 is TGCGCCAGCAGCTTAAGCGTAGGCCAGAGATACGAGCAGTACTTC. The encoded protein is CASSLSVGQRYEQYF.

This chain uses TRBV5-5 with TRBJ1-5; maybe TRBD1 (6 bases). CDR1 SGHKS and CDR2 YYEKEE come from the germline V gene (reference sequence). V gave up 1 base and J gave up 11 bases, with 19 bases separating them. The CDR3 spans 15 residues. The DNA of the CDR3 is TGTGCCAGCAGCTTGTGGGCAGGGGCGGATTTGGCCCAGCATTTT. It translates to CASSLWAGADLAQHF.

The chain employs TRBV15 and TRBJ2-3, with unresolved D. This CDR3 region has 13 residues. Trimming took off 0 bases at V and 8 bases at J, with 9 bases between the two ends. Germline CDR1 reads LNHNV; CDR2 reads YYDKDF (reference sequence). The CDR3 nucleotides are TGTGCCACCAGCAGAGATGGTGGAAGTACGCAGTATTTT. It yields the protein CATSRDGGSTQYF.

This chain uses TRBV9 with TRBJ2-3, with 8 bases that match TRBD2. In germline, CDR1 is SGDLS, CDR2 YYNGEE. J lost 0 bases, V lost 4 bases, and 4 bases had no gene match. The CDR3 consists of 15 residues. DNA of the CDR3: TGTGCCAGCAGCATGTCTAGCGGGAGCACAGATACGCAGTATTTT. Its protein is CASSMSSGSTDTQYF. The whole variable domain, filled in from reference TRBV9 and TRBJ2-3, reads DSGVTQTPKHLITATGQRVTLRCSPRSGDLSVYWYQQSLDQGLQFLIQYYNGEERAKGNILERFSAQQFPDLHSELNLSSLELGDSALYFCASSMSSGSTDTQYFGPGTRLTVL.

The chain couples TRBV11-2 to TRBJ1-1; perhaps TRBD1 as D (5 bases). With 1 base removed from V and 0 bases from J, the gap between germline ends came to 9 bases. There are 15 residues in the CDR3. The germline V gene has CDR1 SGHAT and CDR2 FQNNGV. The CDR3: CASSLGGVMNTEAFF. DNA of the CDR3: TGTGCCAGCAGCTTAGGAGGGGTGATGAACACTGAAGCTTTCTTT.

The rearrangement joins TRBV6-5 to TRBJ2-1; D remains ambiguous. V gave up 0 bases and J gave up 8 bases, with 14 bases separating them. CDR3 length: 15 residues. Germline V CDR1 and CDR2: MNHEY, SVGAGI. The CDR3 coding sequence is TGTGCCAGCAGTTACTCTAGTGCCCGCAGCCATGAGCAGTTCTTC. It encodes CASSYSSARSHEQFF.

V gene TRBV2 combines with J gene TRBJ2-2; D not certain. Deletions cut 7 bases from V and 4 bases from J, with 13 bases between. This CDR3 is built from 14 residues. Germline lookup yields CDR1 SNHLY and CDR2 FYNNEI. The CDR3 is CASTERIGTGELFF. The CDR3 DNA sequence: TGTGCCAGCACCGAACGGATAGGCACCGGGGAGCTGTTTTTT. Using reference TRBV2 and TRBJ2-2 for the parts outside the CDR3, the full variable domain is EPEVTQTPSHQVTQMGQEVILRCVPISNHLYFYWYRQILGQKVEFLVSFYNNEISEKSEIFDDQFSVERPDGSNFTLKIRSTKLEDSAMYFCASTERIGTGELFFGEGSRLTVL.

The CDR3 reads CATSRDQLYGYTF. The CDR3 nucleotides read TGTGCCACCAGCAGAGATCAGCTCTATGGCTACACCTTC. This sequence joins TRBV15 and TRBJ1-2; D unclear. The V gene lost 0 bases and the J gene lost 4 bases, with 6 bases spanning the gap. The germline V gene encodes CDR1 LNHNV and CDR2 YYDKDF (reference sequence). The length of the CDR3 is 13 residues. Looking up the rest from reference TRBV15 and TRBJ1-2 gives the full variable domain: DAMVIQNPRYQVTQFGKPVTLSCSQTLNHNVMYWYQQKSSQAPKLLFHYYDKDFNNEADTPDNFQSRRPNTSFCFLDIRSPGLGDTAMYLCATSRDQLYGYTFGSGTRLTVV.

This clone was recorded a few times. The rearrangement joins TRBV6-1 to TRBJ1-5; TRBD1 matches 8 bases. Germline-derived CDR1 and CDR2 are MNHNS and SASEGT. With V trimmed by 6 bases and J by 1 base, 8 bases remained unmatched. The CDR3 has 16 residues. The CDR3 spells CASRETTGASNQPQHF. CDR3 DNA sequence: TGTGCCAGCAGAGAAACGACAGGGGCGAGCAATCAGCCCCAGCATTTT.

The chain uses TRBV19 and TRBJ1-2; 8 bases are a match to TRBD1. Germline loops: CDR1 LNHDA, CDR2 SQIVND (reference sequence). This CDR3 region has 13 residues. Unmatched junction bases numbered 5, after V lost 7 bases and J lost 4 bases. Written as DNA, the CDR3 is TGTGCCAGTACCGTAGACAGGGGCTATGGCTACACCTTC. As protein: CASTVDRGYGYTF. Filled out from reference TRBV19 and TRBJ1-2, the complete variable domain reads DGGITQSPKYLFRKEGQNVTLSCEQNLNHDAMYWYRQDPGQGLRLIYYSQIVNDFQKGDIAEGYSVSREKKESFPLTVTSAQKNPTAFYLCASTVDRGYGYTFGSGTRLTVV.

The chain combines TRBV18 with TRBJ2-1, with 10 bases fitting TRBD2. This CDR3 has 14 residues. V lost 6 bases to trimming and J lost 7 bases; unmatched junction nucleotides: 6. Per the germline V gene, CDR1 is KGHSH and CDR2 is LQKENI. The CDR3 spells CASSDQTSGNEQFF. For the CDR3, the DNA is TGTGCCAGCTCGGACCAGACTAGCGGGAATGAGCAGTTCTTC.

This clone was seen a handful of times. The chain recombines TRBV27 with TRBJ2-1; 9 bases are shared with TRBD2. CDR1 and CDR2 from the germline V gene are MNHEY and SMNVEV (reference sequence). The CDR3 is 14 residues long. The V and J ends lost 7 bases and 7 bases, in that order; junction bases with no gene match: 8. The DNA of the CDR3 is TGTGCCAGCAAGCCGGGACTAGCTGCGAATGAGCAGTTCTTC. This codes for CASKPGLAANEQFF.

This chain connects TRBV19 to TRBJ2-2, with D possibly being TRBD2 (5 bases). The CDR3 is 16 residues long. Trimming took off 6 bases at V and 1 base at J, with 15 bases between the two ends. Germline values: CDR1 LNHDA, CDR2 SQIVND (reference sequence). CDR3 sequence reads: CASRTTAFGNTGELFF. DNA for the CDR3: TGTGCCAGTAGGACTACAGCGTTTGGGAACACCGGGGAGCTGTTTTTT.